The clone carrying this T cell receptor (beta chain) was found a few times. Antigen specificity is unknown. TCRdb reprocessed the 5' RACE reads with MiXCR, giving one entry per CDR3 protein. The sample shows 450,000 to 650,000 distinct CDR3 sequences, roughly 22% of them seen only once. This sample is drawn from a study of T-cell memory formation after mild COVID-19. Study-wide background: Among the donors, TCR clusters were largely specific to each donor. Study-wide results and caveats: From day 15 to 85, contracting clones were balanced between CD4 and CD8, whereas later expanders leaned toward CD4+.

Trimming cost V 2 bases and J 1 base; bases outside gene matches: 7. The CDR3 is 16 amino acids. Germline CDR1 reads MGHRA; CDR2 reads YSYEKL. The receptor was derived from an adult woman who had mild COVID-19 (a few samples of this study predate the infection). Cell type and time point are not known. The chain uses TRBV4-1 and TRBJ2-7, with TRBD2 matching 8 bases. The sequenced material came from PBMCs or a T cell subset sorted from them (not recorded which). CDR3 region: CASSQSEGLGSYEQYF. In nucleotides, the CDR3 is TGCGCCAGCAGCCAAAGTGAGGGACTAGGTTCCTACGAGCAGTACTTC.